The 28 T cell receptor beta chains presented below share a single source sample, sequenced in a study of cytotoxic CD8 clonotypes in ibrutinib-treated CLL (dated by TCRdb to the early 2020s). The library was generated by the immunoSEQ multiplex PCR assay. TCRdb provides this immuneACCESS table in a form limited to in-frame rearrangements. Some clones are lacking; in checked studies, under half of them reflect an unresolved V gene, and why the rest are absent is not known. This sample is represented by tens of thousands of clones; about 72% of them were singletons. Clones ranked in the top ten supply around an eighth of the sample. The intended sense of this specimen's time point label: approximately eleven months on ibrutinib. The sample consisted of PBMCs, taken after 12 months of ibrutinib treatment. These receptors were taken from a human donor with chronic lymphocytic leukemia.

The chain combines TRBV28 with TRBJ2-5; D is perhaps TRBD2 (5 bases). Trimming removed 6 bases at V and 5 bases at J, with 7 bases between. The germline V gene has CDR1 MDHEN and CDR2 SYDVKM. This CDR3 comprises 11 residues. The CDR3 loop reads CASSPGETQYF. The CDR3 DNA reads as TGTGCCAGCAGCCCGGGGGAGACCCAGTACTTC. The full variable domain, rest sourced from reference TRBV28 and TRBJ2-5, is DVKVTQSSRYLVKRTGEKVFLECVQDMDHENMFWYRQDPGLGLRLIYFSYDVKMKEKGDIPEGYSVSREKKERFSLILESASTNQTSMYLCASSPGETQYFGPGTRLLVL.

This clone came up once. The J gene is TRBJ1-5, the V gene TRBV5-8; D is unresolved. The germline CDR1 and CDR2 sequences are SGHTS and YDEGEE. This CDR3 has 14 residues. V dropped 0 bases and J dropped 4 bases, with 8 bases sitting between them. The CDR3 protein is CASSLGQWNQPQHF. In nucleotides, the CDR3 is TGTGCCAGCAGCTTGGGGCAGTGGAATCAGCCCCAGCATTTT.

The V gene is TRBV21-1, the J gene TRBJ1-5; TRBD1 is taken as the D call from the table, unchecked against the DNA. TRBV21-1 is noted as a pseudogene. The CDR3 covers 18 residues. The CDR3 loop is CASTLPKWSFRADQPQHF. CDR3 DNA: TGTGCCAGCACCCTTCCCAAATGGTCCTTCAGGGCGGATCAGCCCCAGCATTTT.

This sequence joins TRBV28 and TRBJ1-2; D not certain. This CDR3 has 14 amino acids. Trimming took 3 bases from V and 4 from J, leaving 12 bases between them. In germline, CDR1 is MDHEN, CDR2 SYDVKM. The CDR3 loop reads CASSFWGGSYGYTF. DNA for the CDR3: TGTGCCAGCAGTTTTTGGGGAGGGAGCTATGGCTACACCTTC.

J is TRBJ2-7 and V is TRBV28; TRBD1 matches 9 bases. The ends lost 3 bases at V and 5 bases at J; junction bases unmatched: 11. The CDR3 contains 16 residues. Germline-derived CDR1 and CDR2 are MDHEN and SYDVKM. The CDR3 region is CASSFTGTGKGNEQYF. The CDR3 nucleotides are TGTGCCAGCAGTTTTACCGGGACAGGGAAGGGGAACGAGCAGTACTTC.

The chain uses TRBV5-6 and TRBJ2-1; 13 bases are shared with TRBD2. Trimming cost V 2 bases and J 11 bases; bases outside gene matches: 13. The length of the CDR3 is 17 residues. CDR1 and CDR2 (germline): SGHDT, YYEEEE. The CDR3 nucleotides are TGTGCCAGCAGCTTCTGGACTAGCGGGGGCTCAGGAAATAAGCAGTTCTTC. Translation: CASSFWTSGGSGNKQFF. Full variable domain (rest looked up from reference TRBV5-6 and TRBJ2-1): DAGVTQSPTHLIKTRGQQVTLRCSPKSGHDTVSWYQQALGQGPQFIFQYYEEEERQRGNFPDRFSGHQFPNYSSELNVNALLLGDSALYLCASSFWTSGGSGNKQFFGPGTRLTVL.

This clone was detected only a few times. The chain carries TRBV7-2 and TRBJ1-1; 8 bases map to TRBD1. CDR1 is SGHTA, CDR2 FQGNSA, per germline. The CDR3 has 14 amino acids. Unmatched junction bases numbered 4, after V lost 1 base and J lost 6 bases. The CDR3 region has the DNA TGTGCCAGCAGCTTAGACAGGGGGTACGCTGAAGCTTTCTTT. Translating gives CASSLDRGYAEAFF. The variable domain in full, completed from reference TRBV7-2 and TRBJ1-1, reads GAGVSQSPSNKVTEKGKDVELRCDPISGHTALYWYRQSLGQGLEFLIYFQGNSAPDKSGLPSDRFSAERTGGSVSTLTIQRTQQEDSAVYLCASSLDRGYAEAFFGQGTRLTVV.

The V and J genes are TRBV6-5 and TRBJ2-7, with 9 bases fitting TRBD1. Germline CDR1 is MNHEY and CDR2 is SVGAGI. CDR3 length: 15 amino acids. The junction had 2 bases not matched to a gene; V was cut back by 0 bases and J by 2 bases. The CDR3 coding sequence is TGTGCCAGCAGTTACTCGGGACAGGGTCCCTACGAGCAGTACTTC. Its protein product is CASSYSGQGPYEQYF.

This clone showed up just once. The V and J genes are TRBV9 and TRBJ2-7; no clear D gene. Germline V gene sequence: CDR1 SGDLS, CDR2 YYNGEE. V gave up 1 base and J gave up 1 base, with 12 bases separating them. The CDR3 has 15 amino acids. The CDR3 here is CASSVNPVPSYEQYF. DNA for the CDR3: TGTGCCAGCAGCGTAAATCCCGTCCCGTCCTACGAGCAGTACTTC. Based on the CDR3 plus reference TRBV9 and TRBJ2-7, the full variable domain is DSGVTQTPKHLITATGQRVTLRCSPRSGDLSVYWYQQSLDQGLQFLIQYYNGEERAKGNILERFSAQQFPDLHSELNLSSLELGDSALYFCASSVNPVPSYEQYFGPGTRLTVT.

This clone occurred a few times. The chain carries TRBV2 and TRBJ1-2; possibly TRBD1 for D (6 bases). CDR1 is SNHLY, CDR2 FYNNEI, per germline. This CDR3 has 15 residues. Deletions cut 6 bases from V and 4 bases from J, with 18 bases between. Here the CDR3 DNA reads TGTGCCAGCAGCGGGGGCAGGGGCACCTTCTATGGCTACACCTTC. It yields the protein CASSGGRGTFYGYTF.

This chain joins TRBV5-4 and TRBJ2-7, with TRBD2 matching over 10 bases. The ends lost 4 bases at V and 1 base at J; junction bases unmatched: 5. The CDR3 runs to 15 residues. Per the germline V gene, CDR1 is SGHNT and CDR2 is YYREEE (reference sequence). The CDR3 region has the DNA TGTGCCAGCAGCCCCCTAGCGGGAGCTTCCTACGAGCAGTACTTC. This codes for CASSPLAGASYEQYF.

This clone has more than one count but fewer than ten. This rearrangement joins TRBV6-1 to TRBJ1-2, with D uncertain. The V end lost 4 bases, the J end lost 5 bases, and 8 bases lay between the germline ends. The CDR3 is 12 amino acids. Germline CDR1 is MNHNS and CDR2 is SASEGT. CDR3 sequence reads: CASSGSGYGYTF. In DNA, the CDR3 is TGTGCCAGCAGTGGCAGTGGTTATGGCTACACCTTC.

This clone was counted only a few times. The rearrangement joins TRBV2 to TRBJ2-1; 13 bases map to TRBD2. Germline V gene data show CDR1 as SNHLY and CDR2 as FYNNEI. The CDR3 length is 13 residues. After removal of 5 bases from V and 13 bases from J, the junction contained 5 bases not matched to a gene. As DNA, the CDR3 is TGTGCCAGCAGTCCCAGACTAGCGGGAGGCCAGTTCTTC. Protein sequence: CASSPRLAGGQFF.

V gene TRBV7-2 combines with J gene TRBJ1-2, with D maybe TRBD1 (6 bases). This CDR3 has 14 residues. V gave up 5 bases and J gave up 3 bases, with 13 bases separating them. The germline CDR1 and CDR2 sequences are SGHTA and FQGNSA. The CDR3 sequence is CASSPPTGHYGYTF. In nucleotides, the CDR3 is TGTGCCAGCAGCCCTCCGACAGGCCACTATGGCTACACCTTC.

This chain connects TRBV28 to TRBJ2-1, with D unclear. This CDR3 region has 13 residues. Germline CDR1 reads MDHEN; CDR2 reads SYDVKM. The V and J ends lost 6 bases and 8 bases respectively, with 14 bases between them. CDR3 residues: CASSAARWDEQFF. In DNA, the CDR3 is TGTGCCAGCAGCGCCGCCCGTTGGGATGAGCAGTTCTTC.

The chain recombines TRBV28 with TRBJ2-2; the D is unclear. V lost 3 bases, J lost 2 bases, and 10 bases lay in between. Germline V gene lookup returns CDR1 MDHEN and CDR2 SYDVKM. This CDR3 has 15 amino acids. CDR3 protein: CASSFGQHNTGELFF. In nucleotides, the CDR3 is TGTGCCAGCAGTTTTGGCCAGCACAACACCGGGGAGCTGTTTTTT.

The chain couples TRBV27 to TRBJ2-1; D may be TRBD1 (7 bases). CDR3 length equals 14 residues. Germline-derived CDR1 and CDR2 are MNHEY and SMNVEV (reference sequence). V lost 1 base and J 10 bases, leaving 14 bases between the germline ends. CDR3 in DNA: TGTGCCAGCAGTTTATATTTCCCAGGGGGGGAGCAGTTCTTC. Protein product: CASSLYFPGGEQFF.

The CDR3, as DNA: TGTGCCAGCTCCCAGGACCAAACAAATACCTACGAGCAGTACTTC. Its translation: CASSQDQTNTYEQYF. The chain carries TRBV18 and TRBJ2-7; D gene ambiguous. This CDR3 comprises 15 residues. The V end lost 6 bases, the J end lost 2 bases, and 17 bases lay between the germline ends. Germline CDR1 KGHSH, CDR2 LQKENI.

V gene TRBV5-1 combines with J gene TRBJ2-1, with 7 bases fitting TRBD1. Germline V gene lookup returns CDR1 SGHRS and CDR2 YFSETQ. The V segment lost 0 bases and the J segment 6 bases; nucleotides outside the gene matches: 9. This CDR3 is 16 amino acids long. The CDR3 nucleotides read TGCGCCAGCAGCTTGGCCCCAGGGGGTGGGGTCAATGAGCAGTTCTTC. This sequence encodes CASSLAPGGGVNEQFF.

V gene TRBV19 combines with J gene TRBJ1-1; maybe TRBD1 (6 bases). Trimming pared 6 bases from V and 0 bases from J, leaving 14 bases between. Per the germline V gene, CDR1 is LNHDA and CDR2 is SQIVND (reference sequence). CDR3 length equals 15 residues. The CDR3 is CASRKQGKMNTEAFF. The CDR3 DNA sequence: TGTGCCAGTAGAAAGCAGGGGAAGATGAACACTGAAGCTTTCTTT.

This clone showed up just a few times. The gene calls are TRBV7-2 and TRBJ2-1; 12 bases are a match to TRBD2. Germline CDR1 is SGHTA and CDR2 is FQGNSA. With V trimmed by 5 bases and J by 9 bases, 8 bases remained unmatched. The CDR3 has 15 residues. CDR3 loop: CASSPAGLAGSEQFF. The CDR3 coding sequence is TGTGCCAGCAGCCCCGCGGGACTAGCGGGTAGTGAGCAGTTCTTC.

The table lists this clone with a count of one. This rearrangement joins TRBV19 to TRBJ2-1, with 9 bases identical to TRBD2. CDR1 and CDR2 (germline): LNHDA, SQIVND (reference sequence). The CDR3 runs to 15 residues. V trimming: 3 bases; J trimming: 7 bases; junction bases outside the gene matches: 7. CDR3 protein: CASSILAGRGNEQFF. CDR3 DNA: TGTGCCAGTAGTATCCTAGCGGGAAGGGGTAATGAGCAGTTCTTC.

A few counts support this clone. The chain links TRBV28 to TRBJ1-1; D call uncertain. CDR1 is MDHEN and CDR2 is SYDVKM in the germline V gene. The CDR3 covers 12 residues. Trimming cost V 5 bases and J 0 bases, with 4 bases left between them. The DNA for the CDR3 is TGTGCCAGCAGTCCGTTGAACACTGAAGCTTTCTTT. Translating it yields CASSPLNTEAFF.

The chain recombines TRBV6-5 with TRBJ2-7, with a weak D call TRBD2 (5 bases). The CDR3 sequence is 15 residues long. The germline gives CDR1 MNHEY, CDR2 SVGAGI. Trimming cost V 6 bases and J 2 bases, with 17 bases left between them. This CDR3 is CASSFTRSHPYEQYF. In DNA, the CDR3 is TGTGCCAGCAGCTTTACTAGATCTCACCCCTACGAGCAGTACTTC.

This CDR3 reads CAISRGANEKLFF. CDR3 nucleotide sequence: TGTGCCATCAGTAGGGGGGCGAATGAAAAACTGTTTTTT. The chain links TRBV10-3 to TRBJ1-4, with D maybe TRBD1 (6 bases). Trimming took 5 bases from V and 5 from J, leaving 9 bases between them. This CDR3 region has 13 residues. Germline CDR1 is ENHRY and CDR2 is SYGVKD.

This clone was picked up a small number of times. The chain links TRBV19 to TRBJ2-7, with 9 bases aligning to TRBD1. This CDR3 spans 14 amino acids. Germline CDR1 LNHDA, CDR2 SQIVND (reference sequence). The V gene end was trimmed by 6 bases and the J gene end by 7 bases; junction bases not matched to a gene: 10. CDR3 sequence (DNA): TGTGCCAGTAGGCGGGACAGGGAGGCAAGTGAGCAGTACTTC. Translating gives CASRRDREASEQYF.

J is TRBJ2-7 and V is TRBV30; a weak D match, TRBD1 (6 bases). Per germline, CDR1 GTSNPN and CDR2 SVGIG (reference sequence). The CDR3 is made up of 14 amino acids. V lost 0 bases to trimming and J lost 3 bases, with 12 bases between them. Here the CDR3 reads CAWSVPTRGYEQYF. The CDR3 DNA sequence: TGTGCCTGGAGTGTACCAACCAGGGGCTACGAGCAGTACTTC.

This clone has a handful of counts. The rearrangement joins TRBV19 to TRBJ1-5; D is uncertain. Germline loops: CDR1 LNHDA, CDR2 SQIVND (reference sequence). This CDR3 is 13 amino acids long. The V and J ends lost 6 bases and 3 bases respectively, with 9 bases between them. In DNA, the CDR3 is TGTGCCAGTAGATGGGCAGACAATCAGCCCCAGCATTTT. Amino acids: CASRWADNQPQHF.